This TCR beta chain was recorded in a study of Ad26.COV2.S vaccination and SARS-CoV-2 variants. Study summary: Doses of Ad26.COV2.S were injected into muscle once or twice, 56 days apart.

V was shortened by 4 bases and J by 6 bases, with 6 bases between the two germline ends. CDR1 SGHTS and CDR2 YDEGEE come from the germline V gene. The CDR3 spans 11 residues. Described treatment: about 20 received Ad26.COV2.S at low or high dose, single or two shots; about 5 received placebo; per-sample allocation not given. It was on day 63 after the first vaccine or placebo injection that samples were taken. Assay used: immunoSEQ multiplex PCR; TCRdb lists only in-frame clones, some missing. The sample lists about 480,000 clones, around nine tenths occurring once. Here the sequenced sample was peripheral blood, taken in a trial of Ad26.COV2.S vaccine versus placebo. The chain uses TRBV5-8 and TRBJ2-3; D gene unclear. This sequence was found in a person between 18 and 65 years old who received the Ad26.COV2.S COVID-19 vaccine or a placebo. This chain's CDR3 is CASSPHDTQYF. DNA for the CDR3: TGTGCCAGCAGCCCCCACGATACGCAGTATTTT.